The clone carrying this TCR beta chain was detected only a few times. Its antigen is still unknown. Together with a sample-barcoded 5' primer, a J-beta primer mix was included in a second PCR lasting about 6 to 11 cycles. A single record per CDR3 protein comes from TCRdb applying MiXCR to the 5' RACE reads. The table lists 600,000 to 650,000 distinct CDR3 sequences, roughly three fifths of them singletons. Investigators took about 9.4 milliliters of peripheral blood from every donor. The data belong to a study of blood T cells in healthy people across ages. Study-wide results and limits: Observed TCR beta diversity per million T cells went down as age went up. This fall followed a roughly linear course with age.

The receptor was isolated from a man aged 55 to 70 in good health. Material: blood.

The CDR3 region has the DNA TGTGCCAGCAGCTTACAAGGACTGAGAGTCGATGGCTACACCTTC. Translating gives CASSLQGLRVDGYTF. This chain connects TRBV11-2 to TRBJ1-2; D remains unclear. Germline CDR1 and CDR2: SGHAT and FQNNGV. The CDR3 totals 15 residues. V lost 2 bases and J lost 6, with 16 bases in between.